This T cell receptor beta chain was retrieved from a study of T-cell reconstitution after alpha-beta-depleted transplantation in children. V was cut by 4 bases and J by 1 base, with 10 bases left in between. The length of the CDR3 is 13 residues. Germline values: CDR1 DFQATT, CDR2 SNEGSKA (reference sequence). As it was prepared, the TCRbeta library received unique molecular identifiers. TCRdb reanalysed the PCR reads using MiXCR and keeps one entry per CDR3 protein. Of about 440,000 distinct CDR3 sequences detected, 43% appear once; the ten largest clones hold 27%. At least ten counts were recorded for this clonotype.

The source material was PBMCs, sampled before TCRalphabeta/CD19-depleted stem cell transplant. This chain uses TRBV20-1 with TRBJ1-1, with no clear D. This sequence was found in a girl aged 2-10 years with aplastic anemia, due to receive a stem cell transplant. The CDR3 is CSATSRRNTEAFF. The DNA of the CDR3 is TGCAGTGCTACCAGTCGACGGAACACTGAAGCTTTCTTT.